A single sample is the source of the 18 T cell receptor beta chains below, sequenced in a study of Graves' ophthalmopathy and Graves' hyperthyroidism. Amplification of TCR beta CDR3 regions used RNA transcripts. In the first round, RT-PCR was carried out with HTBI primers, and a multiplex PCR formed the second round. TCRdb reprocessed the multiplex PCR reads via MiXCR and lists one record per CDR3 protein. The data show around 670,000 distinct CDR3 sequences, roughly 40% seen once. The sequenced sample was peripheral blood. The source of these receptors is an adult man with Graves' ophthalmopathy.

A note on this clonotype: At one end the junction does not follow the germline gene, possibly because of a read error. The chain employs TRBV10-2 and TRBJ1-1; D uncertain. In germline, CDR1 is WSHSY, CDR2 SAAADI. The CDR3 consists of 14 residues. The CDR3 reads CASSYKGSNTEAFF. The CDR3 coding sequence is TGTGCCAGCAGTTACAAAGGGTCGAACACTGAAGCTTTCTTT.

In regard to this clonotype: One junction end does not reproduce the germline sequence, and a read error may be involved. J is TRBJ1-5 and V is TRBV29-1, with D possibly TRBD1 on 5 matching bases. This CDR3 has 13 amino acids. Germline CDR1 and CDR2: SQVTM and ANQGSEA. As DNA, the CDR3 is TGCAGCGTTGTTTTTGACAGCAGTCAGCCCCAGCATTTT. It yields the protein CSVVFDSSQPQHF. The full variable domain, completed using reference TRBV29-1 and TRBJ1-5, is SAVISQKPSRDICQRGTSLTIQCQVDSQVTMMFWYRQQPGQSLTLIATANQGSEATYESGFVIDKFPISRPNLTFSTLTVSNMSPEDSSIYLCSVVFDSSQPQHFGDGTRLSIL.

This clonotype was recorded a few times. The V and J genes are TRBV6-5 and TRBJ2-7; unclear D gene. The V and J ends lost 5 bases and 12 bases respectively, with 17 bases between them. The germline V gene encodes CDR1 MNHEY and CDR2 SVGAGI. The CDR3 extends over 12 amino acids. The CDR3 is CASSGGEPGSYF. In DNA form, the CDR3 reads TGTGCCAGCAGTGGTGGGGAACCTGGGTCGTACTTC.

A remark on this clonotype: Here the CDR3 omits its conserved ending phenylalanine or tryptophan, so a read error is the likely source. The genes are TRBV10-3 and TRBJ1-4; D remains ambiguous. This CDR3 contains 13 residues. Deletions cut 7 bases from V and 7 bases from J, with 13 bases between. The V gene's germline CDR1 is ENHRY and CDR2 SYGVKD. The CDR3 DNA reads as TGTGCCATCATGTCGGGTGACGGTGAAAAACTGTTTTCT. Encoded protein: CAIMSGDGEKLFS.

The rearrangement links TRBV20-1 to TRBJ1-6, with unresolved D. V lost 1 base and J 0 bases, leaving 13 bases between the germline ends. This CDR3 has 17 amino acids. The V gene's germline CDR1 is DFQATT and CDR2 SNEGSKA (reference sequence). The DNA for the CDR3 is TGCAGTGCTAGAGTAGTGCAGTACTCCTCCTATAATTCACCCCTCCACTTT. This gives the protein CSARVVQYSSYNSPLHF.

The V gene is TRBV10-3, the J gene TRBJ2-6; 7 bases align to TRBD1. Germline lookup yields CDR1 ENHRY and CDR2 SYGVKD. There are 15 residues in the CDR3. V lost 6 bases to trimming and J lost 4 bases; unmatched junction nucleotides: 6. CDR3 loop: CAISGGQAGANVLTF. CDR3 DNA: TGTGCCATCAGCGGAGGACAGGCGGGGGCCAACGTCCTGACTTTC.

This clonotype was observed a few times. The rearrangement uses TRBV7-2 and TRBJ1-4; a possible D gene is TRBD1 (6 bases). V lost 0 bases, J lost 4 bases, and 12 bases lay in between. CDR3 length equals 16 residues. From germline, CDR1 is SGHTA and CDR2 FQGNSA. The DNA for the CDR3 is TGTGCCAGCAGCTTAGCCCTGGGGGCCGGTAATGAAAAACTGTTTTTT. This encodes CASSLALGAGNEKLFF.

This clonotype was seen a handful of times. The chain links TRBV20-1 to TRBJ1-5; D unresolved. Trimming cost V 3 bases and J 2 bases, with 14 bases left between them. The CDR3 has 15 residues. Per the germline V gene, CDR1 is DFQATT and CDR2 is SNEGSKA (reference sequence). The DNA for the CDR3 is TGCAGTGCTAGCTCGTCGCTAGGAGGCAATCAGCCCCAGCATTTT. Its protein is CSASSSLGGNQPQHF.

This clonotype was observed a handful of times. The J gene is TRBJ2-5, the V gene TRBV7-2, with 7 nucleotides matching TRBD1. Looked up from germline, CDR1 is SGHTA and CDR2 is FQGNSA. V gave up 5 bases and J gave up 2 bases; unmatched junction bases: 8. The CDR3 has 15 residues. The CDR3 here is CASSLYGDRQETQYF. CDR3 DNA sequence: TGTGCCAGCAGCCTCTACGGGGACAGACAAGAGACCCAGTACTTC.

This clonotype was recorded a few times. J is TRBJ2-7 and V is TRBV2, with unresolved D. Deletions cut 3 bases from V and 2 bases from J, with 8 bases between. Germline V gives CDR1 SNHLY, CDR2 FYNNEI. This CDR3 has 13 residues. The CDR3 DNA is TGTGCCAGCAGTGAGGTTCCCCCCTACGAGCAGTACTTC. Translated, it gives CASSEVPPYEQYF.

The chain carries TRBV5-6 and TRBJ1-4; D perhaps matches TRBD1 (5 bases). V was shortened by 5 bases and J by 6 bases, with 14 bases between the two germline ends. The CDR3 length is 14 residues. Germline loops: CDR1 SGHDT, CDR2 YYEEEE. In nucleotides, the CDR3 is TGTGCCAGCAGATTGACGGGGACCTATGAAAAACTGTTTTTT. Its protein product is CASRLTGTYEKLFF.

The CDR3 nucleotides read TGCAGCGTTGAGTTACGGGAGACCCAGTACTTC. Translating gives CSVELRETQYF. The chain combines TRBV29-1 with TRBJ2-5; D is unresolved. The length of the CDR3 is 11 residues. Germline values: CDR1 SQVTM, CDR2 ANQGSEA. Trimming removed 3 bases at V and 5 bases at J, with 7 bases between.

The table lists this clonotype with many counts. The chain carries TRBV7-9 and TRBJ2-2; TRBD1 is a possible D gene (6 bases). From germline, CDR1 is SEHNR and CDR2 FQNEAQ (reference sequence). The CDR3 covers 14 residues. The ends were cut back, 5 bases at V and 2 bases at J, with 9 bases in the middle. CDR3 region: CASSQGQNTGELFF. CDR3 DNA: TGTGCCAGCAGCCAGGGACAAAACACCGGGGAGCTGTTTTTT.

This clonotype was seen repeatedly, ten times or more. The chain is built from TRBV10-3 and TRBJ2-7; D is unresolved. The V gene's germline CDR1 is ENHRY and CDR2 SYGVKD. The CDR3 extends over 15 amino acids. V dropped 0 bases and J dropped 2 bases, with 11 bases sitting between them. CDR3 residues: CAISESGNEAYEQYF. The CDR3, as DNA: TGTGCCATCAGTGAGTCGGGGAATGAAGCCTACGAGCAGTACTTC.

This clonotype was counted between two and nine times. One end of the junction varies from germline; a read error may be responsible. This sequence joins TRBV10-3 and TRBJ1-3; 10 nucleotides match TRBD1. CDR1 and CDR2 (germline): ENHRY, SYGVKD. The CDR3 spans 15 residues. Here the CDR3 DNA reads TGTGCCAGCAGTCCGAGACAGGGGGCTCTGAGCACCATATATTTT. Its translation: CASSPRQGALSTIYF.

This clonotype appeared many times. The chain joins TRBV10-3 to TRBJ1-2; D is ambiguous. This CDR3 has 14 residues. Trimming left V 6 bases short and J 3 bases short, with 14 bases between. Germline V lookup: CDR1 ENHRY, CDR2 SYGVKD. The DNA for the CDR3 is TGTGCCATCAGCAATTCGGGTGGGGACTATGGCTACACCTTC. Its translation is CAISNSGGDYGYTF.

The chain combines TRBV7-9 with TRBJ1-5, with unresolved D. The CDR3 runs 17 residues. Trimming took off 5 bases at V and 6 bases at J, with 23 bases between the two ends. Germline lookup yields CDR1 SEHNR and CDR2 FQNEAQ (reference sequence). CDR3 loop: CASSQDHLRPAGQPQHF. The CDR3 region has the DNA TGTGCCAGCAGCCAAGACCACCTAAGGCCAGCGGGTCAGCCCCAGCATTTT.

The chain couples TRBV2 to TRBJ1-1; unclear D gene. This CDR3 has 14 amino acids. Trimming pared 5 bases from V and 0 bases from J, leaving 10 bases between. The germline V gene has CDR1 SNHLY and CDR2 FYNNEI. CDR3 region: CASSYSILNTEAFF. CDR3 nucleotide sequence: TGTGCCAGCAGTTACTCGATCCTGAACACTGAAGCTTTCTTT.